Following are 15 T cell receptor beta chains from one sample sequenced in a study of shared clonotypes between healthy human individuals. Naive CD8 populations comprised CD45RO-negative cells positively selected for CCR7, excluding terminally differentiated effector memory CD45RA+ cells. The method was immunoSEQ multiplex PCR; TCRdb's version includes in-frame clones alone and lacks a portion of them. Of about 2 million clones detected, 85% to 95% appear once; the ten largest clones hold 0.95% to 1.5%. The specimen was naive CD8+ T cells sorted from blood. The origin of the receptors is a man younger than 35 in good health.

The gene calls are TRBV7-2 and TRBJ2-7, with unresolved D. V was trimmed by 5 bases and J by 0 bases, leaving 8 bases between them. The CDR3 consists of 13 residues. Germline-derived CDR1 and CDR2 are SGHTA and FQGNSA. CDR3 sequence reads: CASSTSVSYEQYF. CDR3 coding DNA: TGTGCCAGCAGCACATCCGTCTCCTACGAGCAGTACTTC. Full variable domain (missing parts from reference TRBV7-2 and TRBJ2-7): GAGVSQSPSNKVTEKGKDVELRCDPISGHTALYWYRQSLGQGLEFLIYFQGNSAPDKSGLPSDRFSAERTGGSVSTLTIQRTQQEDSAVYLCASSTSVSYEQYFGPGTRLTVT.

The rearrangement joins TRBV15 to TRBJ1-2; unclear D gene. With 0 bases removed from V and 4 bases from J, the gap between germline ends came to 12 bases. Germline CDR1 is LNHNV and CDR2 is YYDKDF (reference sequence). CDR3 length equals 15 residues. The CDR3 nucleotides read TGTGCCACCAGCAGAGAAGCTACAGCGAGCTATGGCTACACCTTC. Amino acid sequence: CATSREATASYGYTF.

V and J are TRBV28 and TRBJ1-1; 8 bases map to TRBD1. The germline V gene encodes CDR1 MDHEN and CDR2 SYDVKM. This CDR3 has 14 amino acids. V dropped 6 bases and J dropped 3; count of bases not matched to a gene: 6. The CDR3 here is CASSYRGYYTEAFF. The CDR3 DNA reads TGTGCCAGCAGCTACAGGGGGTATTACACTGAAGCTTTCTTT. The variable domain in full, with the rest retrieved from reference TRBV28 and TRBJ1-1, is DVKVTQSSRYLVKRTGEKVFLECVQDMDHENMFWYRQDPGLGLRLIYFSYDVKMKEKGDIPEGYSVSREKKERFSLILESASTNQTSMYLCASSYRGYYTEAFFGQGTRLTVV.

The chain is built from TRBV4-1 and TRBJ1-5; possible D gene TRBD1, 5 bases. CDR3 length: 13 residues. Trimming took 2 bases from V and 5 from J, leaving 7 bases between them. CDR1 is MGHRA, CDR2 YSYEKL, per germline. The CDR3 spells CASSQLGDQPQHF. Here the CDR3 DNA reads TGCGCCAGCAGCCAACTGGGGGATCAGCCCCAGCATTTT.

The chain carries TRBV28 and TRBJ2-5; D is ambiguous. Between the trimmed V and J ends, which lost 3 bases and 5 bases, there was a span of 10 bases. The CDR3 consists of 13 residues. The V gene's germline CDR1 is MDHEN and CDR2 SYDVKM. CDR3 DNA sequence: TGTGCCAGCAGTTTCGGTCAGTGGGAGACCCAGTACTTC. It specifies CASSFGQWETQYF.

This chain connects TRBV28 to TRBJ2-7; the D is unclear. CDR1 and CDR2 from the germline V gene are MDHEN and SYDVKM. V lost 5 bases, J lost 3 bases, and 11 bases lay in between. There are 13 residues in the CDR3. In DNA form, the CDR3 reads TGTGCCAGCAGTATAGGGAACCTCTACGAGCAGTACTTC. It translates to CASSIGNLYEQYF.

The CDR3 coding sequence is TGCAGCGTTGGGTTGACAGGAGTTTTATACAATGAGCAGTTCTTC. The encoded protein is CSVGLTGVLYNEQFF. The chain combines TRBV29-1 with TRBJ2-1, with D perhaps matching TRBD1 (6 bases). CDR3 size: 15 residues. The V gene lost 4 bases and the J gene lost 4 bases, with 17 bases spanning the gap. In germline, CDR1 is SQVTM, CDR2 ANQGSEA.

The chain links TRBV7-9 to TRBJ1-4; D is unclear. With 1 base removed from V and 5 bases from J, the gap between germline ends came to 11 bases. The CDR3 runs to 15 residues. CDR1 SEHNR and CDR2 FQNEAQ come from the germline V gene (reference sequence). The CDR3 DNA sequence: TGTGCCAGCAGCTTAGGCCCACAGTTAAATGAAAAACTGTTTTTT. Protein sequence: CASSLGPQLNEKLFF.

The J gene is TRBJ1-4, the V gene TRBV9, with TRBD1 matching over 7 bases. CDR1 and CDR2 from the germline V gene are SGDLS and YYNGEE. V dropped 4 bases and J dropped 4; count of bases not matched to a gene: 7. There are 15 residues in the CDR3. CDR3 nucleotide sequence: TGTGCCAGCAGCTCAGAGGGACAGTATAATGAAAAACTGTTTTTT. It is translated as CASSSEGQYNEKLFF.

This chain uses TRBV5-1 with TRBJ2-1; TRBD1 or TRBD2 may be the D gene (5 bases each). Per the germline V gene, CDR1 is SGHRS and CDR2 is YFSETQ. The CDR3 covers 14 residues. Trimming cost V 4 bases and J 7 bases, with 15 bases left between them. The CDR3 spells CASSLFSGPNEQFF. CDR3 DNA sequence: TGCGCCAGCAGCCTATTTTCGGGACCAAATGAGCAGTTCTTC.

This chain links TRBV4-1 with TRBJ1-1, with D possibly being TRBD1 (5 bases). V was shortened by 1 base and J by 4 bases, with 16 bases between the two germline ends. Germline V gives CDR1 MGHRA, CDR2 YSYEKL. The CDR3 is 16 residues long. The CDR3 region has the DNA TGCGCCAGCAGCCAAGTTAGGTCAGGGCCGGTCACTGAAGCTTTCTTT. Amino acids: CASSQVRSGPVTEAFF.

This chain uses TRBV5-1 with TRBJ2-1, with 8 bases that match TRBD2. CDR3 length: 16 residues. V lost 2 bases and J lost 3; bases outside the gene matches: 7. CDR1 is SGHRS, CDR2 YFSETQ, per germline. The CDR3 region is CASSLTLAEHYNEQFF. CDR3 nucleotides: TGCGCCAGCAGCTTAACACTAGCGGAGCACTACAATGAGCAGTTCTTC.

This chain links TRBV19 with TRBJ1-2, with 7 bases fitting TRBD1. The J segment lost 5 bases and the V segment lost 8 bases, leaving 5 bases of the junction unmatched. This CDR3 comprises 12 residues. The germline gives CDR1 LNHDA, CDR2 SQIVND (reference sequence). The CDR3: CASGETGYGYTF. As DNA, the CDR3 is TGTGCCAGTGGGGAGACAGGGTATGGCTACACCTTC.

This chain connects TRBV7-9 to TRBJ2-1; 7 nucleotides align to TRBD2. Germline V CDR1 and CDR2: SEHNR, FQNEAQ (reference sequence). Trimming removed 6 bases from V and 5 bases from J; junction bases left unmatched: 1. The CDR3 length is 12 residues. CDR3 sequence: CASRAGDNEQFF. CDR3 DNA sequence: TGTGCCAGCAGGGCGGGGGACAATGAGCAGTTCTTC.

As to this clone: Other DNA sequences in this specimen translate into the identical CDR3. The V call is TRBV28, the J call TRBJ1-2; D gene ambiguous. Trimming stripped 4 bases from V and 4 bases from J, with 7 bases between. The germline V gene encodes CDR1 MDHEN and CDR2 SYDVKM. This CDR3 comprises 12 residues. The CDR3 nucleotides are TGTGCCAGCAGTTATCCGGGCTATGGCTACACCTTC. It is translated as CASSYPGYGYTF.